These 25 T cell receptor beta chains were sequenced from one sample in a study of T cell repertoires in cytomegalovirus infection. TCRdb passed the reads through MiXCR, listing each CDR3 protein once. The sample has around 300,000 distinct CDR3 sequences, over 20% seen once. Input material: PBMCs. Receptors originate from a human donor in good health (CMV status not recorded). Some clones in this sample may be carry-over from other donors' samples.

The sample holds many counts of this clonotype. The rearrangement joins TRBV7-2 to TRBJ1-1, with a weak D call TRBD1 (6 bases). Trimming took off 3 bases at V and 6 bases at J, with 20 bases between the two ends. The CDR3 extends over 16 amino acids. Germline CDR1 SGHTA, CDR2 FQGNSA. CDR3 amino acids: CASSLTMRGAVAEAFF. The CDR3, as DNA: TGTGCCAGCAGCTTGACAATGAGGGGGGCTGTGGCTGAAGCTTTCTTT.

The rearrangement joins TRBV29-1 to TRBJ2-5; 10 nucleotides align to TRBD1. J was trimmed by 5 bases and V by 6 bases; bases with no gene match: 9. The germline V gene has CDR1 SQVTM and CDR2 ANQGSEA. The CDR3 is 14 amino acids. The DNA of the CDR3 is TGCAGCGTCCAAAGACAGGGGGCGTTTGAGACCCAGTACTTC. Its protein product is CSVQRQGAFETQYF.

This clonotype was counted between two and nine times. The CDR3 is CSARTSKAGVSYNEQFF. CDR3 nucleotide sequence: TGCAGTGCTAGGACCAGCAAAGCGGGGGTCTCCTACAATGAGCAGTTCTTC. The genes are TRBV20-1 and TRBJ2-1, with TRBD2 identical over 8 bases. The CDR3 loop spans 17 amino acids. V shed 3 bases, J shed 0 bases, and the junction held 10 bases outside the gene matches. Germline V CDR1 and CDR2: DFQATT, SNEGSKA (reference sequence).

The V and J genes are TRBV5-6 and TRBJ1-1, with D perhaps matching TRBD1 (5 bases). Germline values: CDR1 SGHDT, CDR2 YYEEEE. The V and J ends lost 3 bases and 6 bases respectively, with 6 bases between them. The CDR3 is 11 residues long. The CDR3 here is CASSWGPEAFF. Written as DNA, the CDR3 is TGTGCCAGCAGCTGGGGACCTGAAGCTTTCTTT.

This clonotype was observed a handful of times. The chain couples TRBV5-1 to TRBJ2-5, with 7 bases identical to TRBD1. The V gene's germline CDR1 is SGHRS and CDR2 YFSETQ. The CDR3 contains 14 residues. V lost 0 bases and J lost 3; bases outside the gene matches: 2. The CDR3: CASSLGQGEETQYF. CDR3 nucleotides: TGCGCCAGCAGCTTGGGACAGGGAGAAGAGACCCAGTACTTC.

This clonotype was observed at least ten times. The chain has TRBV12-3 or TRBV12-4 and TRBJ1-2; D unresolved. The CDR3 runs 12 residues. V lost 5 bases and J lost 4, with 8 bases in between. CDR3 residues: CASSPLGYGYTF. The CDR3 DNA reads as TGTGCCAGCAGTCCCCTGGGCTATGGCTACACCTTC.

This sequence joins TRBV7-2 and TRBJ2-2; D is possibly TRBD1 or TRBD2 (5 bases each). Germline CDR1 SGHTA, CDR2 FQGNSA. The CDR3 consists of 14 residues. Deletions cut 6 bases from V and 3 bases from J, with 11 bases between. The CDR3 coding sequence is TGTGCCAGCAGTTGGGACCTATACACCGGGGAGCTGTTTTTT. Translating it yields CASSWDLYTGELFF.

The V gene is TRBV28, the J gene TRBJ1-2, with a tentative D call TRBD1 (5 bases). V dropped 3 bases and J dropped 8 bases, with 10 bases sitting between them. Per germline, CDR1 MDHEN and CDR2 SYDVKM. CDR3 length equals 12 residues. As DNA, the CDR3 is TGTGCCAGCAGTTTGCAGGGTTGGGGCTACACCTTC. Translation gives CASSLQGWGYTF.

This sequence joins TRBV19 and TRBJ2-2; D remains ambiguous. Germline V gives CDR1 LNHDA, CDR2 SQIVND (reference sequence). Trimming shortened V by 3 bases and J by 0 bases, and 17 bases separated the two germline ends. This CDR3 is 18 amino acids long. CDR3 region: CASSIPIVRIPNTGELFF. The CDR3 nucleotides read TGTGCCAGTAGTATTCCCATCGTAAGGATCCCGAACACCGGGGAGCTGTTTTTT.

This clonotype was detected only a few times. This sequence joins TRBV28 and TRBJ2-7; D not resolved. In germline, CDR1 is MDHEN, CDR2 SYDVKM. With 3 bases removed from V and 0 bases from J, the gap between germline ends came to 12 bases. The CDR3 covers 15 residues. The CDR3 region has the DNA TGTGCCAGCAGTTTTTCCGTGACACCCTCCTACGAGCAGTACTTC. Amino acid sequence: CASSFSVTPSYEQYF.

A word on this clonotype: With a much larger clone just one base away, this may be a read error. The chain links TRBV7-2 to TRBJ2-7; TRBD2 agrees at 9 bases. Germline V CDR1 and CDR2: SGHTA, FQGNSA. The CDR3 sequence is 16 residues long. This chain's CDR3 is CANSLARAGGLYEQYF. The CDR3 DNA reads TGTGCCAACAGCTTAGCGCGCGCGGGAGGGCTATACGAGCAGTACTTC.

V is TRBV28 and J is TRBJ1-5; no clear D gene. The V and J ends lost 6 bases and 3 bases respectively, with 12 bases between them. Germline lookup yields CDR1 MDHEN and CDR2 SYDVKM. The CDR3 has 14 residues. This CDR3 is CASSRWAVNQPQHF. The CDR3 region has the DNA TGTGCCAGCAGCCGGTGGGCAGTCAATCAGCCCCAGCATTTT.

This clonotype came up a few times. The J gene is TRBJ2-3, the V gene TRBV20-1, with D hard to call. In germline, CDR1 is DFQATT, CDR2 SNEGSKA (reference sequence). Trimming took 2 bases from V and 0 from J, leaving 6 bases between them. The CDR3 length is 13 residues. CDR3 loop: CSARMTSTDTQYF. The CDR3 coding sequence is TGCAGTGCTAGAATGACTAGCACAGATACGCAGTATTTT.

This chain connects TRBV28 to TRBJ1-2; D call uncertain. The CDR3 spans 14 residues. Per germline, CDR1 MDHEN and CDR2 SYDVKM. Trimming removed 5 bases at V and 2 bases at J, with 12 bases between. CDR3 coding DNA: TGTGCCAGCAGTCCACGGACGGGAAACTATGGCTACACCTTC. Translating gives CASSPRTGNYGYTF.

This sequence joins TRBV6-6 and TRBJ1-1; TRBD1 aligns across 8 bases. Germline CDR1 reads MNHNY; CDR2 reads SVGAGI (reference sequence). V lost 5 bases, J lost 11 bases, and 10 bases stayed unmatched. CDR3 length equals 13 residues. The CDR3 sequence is CASSLRTGSRAFF. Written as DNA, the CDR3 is TGTGCCAGCAGTCTTAGGACAGGGAGCAGGGCTTTCTTT.

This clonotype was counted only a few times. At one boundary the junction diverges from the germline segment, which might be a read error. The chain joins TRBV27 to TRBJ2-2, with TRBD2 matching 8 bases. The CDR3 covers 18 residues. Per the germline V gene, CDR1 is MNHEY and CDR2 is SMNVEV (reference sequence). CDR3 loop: CASSFFGTRIGDTRELFF. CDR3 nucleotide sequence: TGTGCCAGCAGCTTCTTTGGGACTAGGATTGGGGACACCCGGGAGCTGTTTTTT.

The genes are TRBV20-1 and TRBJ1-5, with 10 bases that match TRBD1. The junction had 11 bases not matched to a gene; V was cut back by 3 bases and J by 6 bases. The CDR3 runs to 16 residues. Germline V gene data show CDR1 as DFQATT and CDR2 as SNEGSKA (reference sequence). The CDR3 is CSARGWATGGFQPQHF. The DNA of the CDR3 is TGCAGTGCTAGGGGGTGGGCGACAGGGGGCTTTCAGCCCCAGCATTTT.

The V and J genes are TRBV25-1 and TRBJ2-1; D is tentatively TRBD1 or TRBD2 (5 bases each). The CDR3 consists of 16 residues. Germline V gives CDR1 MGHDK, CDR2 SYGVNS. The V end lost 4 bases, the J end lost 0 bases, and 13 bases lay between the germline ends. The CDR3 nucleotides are TGTGCCAGCAGTGGGGGGTGGGCTACCTCCTACAATGAGCAGTTCTTC. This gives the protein CASSGGWATSYNEQFF.

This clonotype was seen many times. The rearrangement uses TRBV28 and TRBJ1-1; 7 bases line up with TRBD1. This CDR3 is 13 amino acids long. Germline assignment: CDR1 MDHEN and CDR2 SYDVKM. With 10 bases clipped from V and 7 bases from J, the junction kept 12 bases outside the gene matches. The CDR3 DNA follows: TGTGCCACCTCCGGGACAGCGATTGGTGAAGCTTTCTTT. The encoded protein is CATSGTAIGEAFF.

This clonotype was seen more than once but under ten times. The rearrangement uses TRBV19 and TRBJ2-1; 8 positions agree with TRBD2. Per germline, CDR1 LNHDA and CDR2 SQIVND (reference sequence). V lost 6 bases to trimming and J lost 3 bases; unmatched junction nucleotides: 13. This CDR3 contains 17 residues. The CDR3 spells CASRMERGLAGYNEQFF. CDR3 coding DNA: TGTGCCAGTAGGATGGAACGTGGGCTAGCGGGCTACAATGAGCAGTTCTTC. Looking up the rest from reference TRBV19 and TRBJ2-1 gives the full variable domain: DGGITQSPKYLFRKEGQNVTLSCEQNLNHDAMYWYRQDPGQGLRLIYYSQIVNDFQKGDIAEGYSVSREKKESFPLTVTSAQKNPTAFYLCASRMERGLAGYNEQFFGPGTRLTVL.

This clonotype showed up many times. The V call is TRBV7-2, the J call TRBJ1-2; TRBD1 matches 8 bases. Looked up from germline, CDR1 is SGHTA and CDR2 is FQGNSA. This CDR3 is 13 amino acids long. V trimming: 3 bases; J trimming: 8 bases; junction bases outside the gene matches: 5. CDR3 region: CASSFTTGGGYTF. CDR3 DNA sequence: TGTGCCAGCAGCTTTACCACAGGGGGAGGCTACACCTTC. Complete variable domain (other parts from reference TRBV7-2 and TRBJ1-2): GAGVSQSPSNKVTEKGKDVELRCDPISGHTALYWYRQSLGQGLEFLIYFQGNSAPDKSGLPSDRFSAERTGGSVSTLTIQRTQQEDSAVYLCASSFTTGGGYTFGSGTRLTVV.

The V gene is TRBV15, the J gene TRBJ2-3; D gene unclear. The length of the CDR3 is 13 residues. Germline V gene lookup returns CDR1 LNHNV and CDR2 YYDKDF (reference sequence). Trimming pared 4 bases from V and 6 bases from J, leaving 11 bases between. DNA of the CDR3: TGTGCCACCAGCATCAAACTGAAGGATACGCAGTATTTT. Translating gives CATSIKLKDTQYF.

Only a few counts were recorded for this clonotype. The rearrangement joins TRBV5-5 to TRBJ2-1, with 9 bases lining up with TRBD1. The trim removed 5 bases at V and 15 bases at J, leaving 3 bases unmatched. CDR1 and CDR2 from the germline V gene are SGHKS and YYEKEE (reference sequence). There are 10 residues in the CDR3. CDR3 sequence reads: CASSGTGTFF. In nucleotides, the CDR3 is TGTGCCAGCAGTGGGACAGGGACGTTCTTC.

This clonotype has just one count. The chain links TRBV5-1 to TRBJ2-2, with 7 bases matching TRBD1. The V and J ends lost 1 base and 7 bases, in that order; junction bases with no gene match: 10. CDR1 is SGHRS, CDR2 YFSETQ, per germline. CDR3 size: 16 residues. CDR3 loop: CASSLTPGQSIGELFF. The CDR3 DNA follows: TGCGCCAGCAGCTTGACGCCGGGACAGTCGATCGGGGAGCTGTTTTTT.

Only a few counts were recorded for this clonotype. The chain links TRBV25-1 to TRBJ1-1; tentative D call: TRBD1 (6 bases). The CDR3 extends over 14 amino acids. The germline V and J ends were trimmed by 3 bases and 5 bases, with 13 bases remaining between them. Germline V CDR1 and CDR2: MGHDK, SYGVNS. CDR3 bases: TGTGCCAGCAGTGAGCCCAGGGGCGGAACTGAAGCTTTCTTT. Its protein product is CASSEPRGGTEAFF.